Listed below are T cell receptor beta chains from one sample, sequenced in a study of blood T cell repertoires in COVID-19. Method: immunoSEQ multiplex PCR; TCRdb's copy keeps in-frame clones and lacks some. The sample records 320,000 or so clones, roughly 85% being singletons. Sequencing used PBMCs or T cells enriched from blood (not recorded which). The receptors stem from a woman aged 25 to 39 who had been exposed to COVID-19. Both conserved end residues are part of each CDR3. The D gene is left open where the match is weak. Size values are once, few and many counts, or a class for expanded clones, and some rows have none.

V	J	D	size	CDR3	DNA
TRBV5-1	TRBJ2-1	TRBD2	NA	CASSLPLAGDGEQFF	TGCGCCAGCAGCTTACCACTAGCGGGGGATGGTGAGCAGTTCTTC
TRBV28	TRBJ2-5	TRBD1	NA	CASSSNIPTGEETQYF	TGTGCCAGCAGTTCGAATATCCCCACAGGGGAGGAGACCCAGTACTTC
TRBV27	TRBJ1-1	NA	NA	CASSPLPGAQAEAFF	TGTGCCAGCAGTCCTCTACCAGGGGCACAGGCTGAAGCTTTCTTT
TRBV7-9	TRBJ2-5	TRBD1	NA	CASSYDRVQETQYF	TGTGCCAGCAGCTATGACAGGGTCCAAGAGACCCAGTACTTC
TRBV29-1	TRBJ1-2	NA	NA	CSVEGRRYGYTF	TGCAGCGTTGAGGGCAGGAGGTATGGCTACACCTTC
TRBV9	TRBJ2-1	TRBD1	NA	CASSLGQGAHNEQFF	TGTGCCAGCAGCCTCGGACAGGGGGCCCACAATGAGCAGTTCTTC
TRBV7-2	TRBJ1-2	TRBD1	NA	CASSLGGQGANNYGYTF	TGTGCCAGCAGCTTAGGGGGACAGGGGGCTAACAACTATGGCTACACCTTC
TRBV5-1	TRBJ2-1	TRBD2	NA	CASSSGGTTTWYEQFF	TGCGCCAGCAGCTCGGGGGGGACGACTACCTGGTATGAGCAGTTCTTC
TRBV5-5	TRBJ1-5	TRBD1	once	CASRRTGANQPQHF	TGTGCCAGCAGACGGACAGGGGCAAATCAGCCCCAGCATTTT
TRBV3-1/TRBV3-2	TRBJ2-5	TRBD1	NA	CASSRGAGQGQETQYF	TGTGCCAGCAGCCGAGGGGCGGGACAGGGACAAGAGACCCAGTACTTC
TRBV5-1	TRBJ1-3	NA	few	CASSLAPGSGNTIYF	TGCGCCAGCAGCTTGGCCCCAGGGTCTGGAAACACCATATATTTT
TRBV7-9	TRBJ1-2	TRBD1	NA	CASSLEQGLYGYTF	TGTGCCAGCAGCTTAGAACAGGGGCTCTATGGCTACACCTTC
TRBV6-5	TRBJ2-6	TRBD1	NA	CASRTGDSGANVLTF	TGTGCCAGCCGTACAGGGGACTCTGGGGCCAACGTCCTGACTTTC
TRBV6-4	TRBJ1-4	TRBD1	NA	CASRAGGEEEKLFF	TGTGCCAGCAGAGCAGGGGGAGAAGAGGAAAAACTGTTTTTT
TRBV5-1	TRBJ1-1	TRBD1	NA	CASSAKTGDGTEAFF	TGCGCCAGCAGCGCGAAAACAGGGGATGGCACTGAAGCTTTCTTT
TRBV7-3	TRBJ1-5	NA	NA	CASSLGPLGQPQHF	TGTGCCAGCAGCCTTGGTCCCCTAGGTCAGCCCCAGCATTTT
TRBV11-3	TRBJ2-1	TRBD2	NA	CASSPSAGGQHNEQFF	TGTGCCAGCAGCCCCTCCGCGGGGGGGCAGCACAATGAGCAGTTCTTC
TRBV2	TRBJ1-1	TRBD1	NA	CASRGQGATEAFF	TGTGCCAGCAGGGGACAGGGGGCGACTGAAGCTTTCTTT
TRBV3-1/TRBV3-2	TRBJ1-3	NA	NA	CASSRGHQLHSGNTIYF	TGTGCCAGCAGCCGGGGACACCAACTCCACTCTGGAAACACCATATATTTT
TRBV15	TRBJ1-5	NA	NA	CATSSHSGVNQPQHF	TGTGCCACCAGCAGTCATTCAGGGGTAAATCAGCCCCAGCATTTT